These 4 T cell receptor beta chains share one sample of origin, sequenced in a study of immune heterogeneity within non-small cell lung tumors. Samples each supplied approximately 0.55 ug of bulk tumor genomic DNA as template. Surgical sampling yielded several biopsies per primary tumor (spaced far apart). Enrolled individuals presented with untreated, newly diagnosed non-small cell lung cancer and received curative surgery. TCR beta CDR3 was amplified by multiplex PCR, first round around 9 cycles, 32 V and 13 J primers. TCRdb ran MiXCR on the multiplex PCR reads and lists one entry per CDR3 protein. This sample has 21,000 or so distinct CDR3 sequences, with about 29% found just once. The sample consisted of lung tumor tissue. These receptors came from a man aged 35 to 55 with non-small cell lung cancer.

The chain uses TRBV5-1 and TRBJ2-7; the D gene is possibly TRBD2 (6 bases). V was pared by 0 bases and J by 5 bases, with 18 bases between. The length of the CDR3 is 16 residues. Germline V gene data show CDR1 as SGHRS and CDR2 as YFSETQ. CDR3 coding DNA: TGCGCCAGCAGCTTGGCCCTGGACGGGGTAGCGGACGAGCAGTACTTC. As protein: CASSLALDGVADEQYF.

The sample holds many counts of this clonotype. The V call is TRBV20-1, the J call TRBJ2-1, with 9 nucleotides matching TRBD2. The length of the CDR3 is 17 residues. Germline CDR1 and CDR2: DFQATT and SNEGSKA (reference sequence). V lost 3 bases and J lost 0; bases outside the gene matches: 9. The CDR3 is CSASPRTSVSSYNEQFF. DNA of the CDR3: TGCAGTGCTAGCCCACGGACTAGCGTGAGCTCCTACAATGAGCAGTTCTTC.

A remark on this clonotype: Mismatch with germline at one junction end may stem from a read error. The chain links TRBV20-1 to TRBJ2-3; 10 bases match TRBD2. The CDR3 length is 15 residues. Germline values: CDR1 DFQATT, CDR2 SNEGSKA (reference sequence). In DNA, the CDR3 is TGCAGTGCTAAAGAACTAGCGGGACTCGGGGATACGCGGTATTTT. Translating it yields CSAKELAGLGDTRYF.

Concerning this clonotype itself: A read error is possible here, since a much larger clone lies one base away. The chain recombines TRBV12-3 or TRBV12-4 with TRBJ1-6, with a tentative D call TRBD1 (6 bases). The CDR3 runs 13 residues. The V and J ends lost 5 bases and 10 bases respectively, with 12 bases between them. CDR3: CASSREGDSPLHF. Here the CDR3 DNA reads TGTGCCAGCAGTCGAGAGGGGGACTCACCCCTCCACTTT.